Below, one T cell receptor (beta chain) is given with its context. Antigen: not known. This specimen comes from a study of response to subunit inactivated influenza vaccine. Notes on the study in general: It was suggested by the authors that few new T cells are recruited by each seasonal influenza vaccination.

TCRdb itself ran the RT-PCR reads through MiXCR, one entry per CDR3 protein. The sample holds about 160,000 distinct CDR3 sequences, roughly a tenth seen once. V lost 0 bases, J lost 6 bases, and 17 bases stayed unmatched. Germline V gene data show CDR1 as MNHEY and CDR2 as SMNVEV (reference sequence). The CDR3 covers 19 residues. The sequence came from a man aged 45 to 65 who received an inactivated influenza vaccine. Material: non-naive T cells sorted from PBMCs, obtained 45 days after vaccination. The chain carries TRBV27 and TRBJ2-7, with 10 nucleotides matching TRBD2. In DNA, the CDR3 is TGTGCCAGCAGTTTATCCCCCTCTAGCGGGAGCGTTGTCTTTTCCGAGCAGTACTTC. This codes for CASSLSPSSGSVVFSEQYF.